This entry describes one T cell receptor beta chain. The source of the sample is a study of blood T cell repertoires in COVID-19. On the study more broadly: The cDNA or gDNA used as material had been derived from T cells, B-cell-depleted T cells, or PBMCs.

Authors' methods: Reference gene primer amplification in the assay estimated nucleated cell counts. The assay was immunoSEQ multiplex PCR, and TCRdb's table has in-frame clones only and misses some. V, J and clone size are those of that table, while D and trimming were read from the DNA. Of 110,000 to 150,000 clones in the sample, around 83% were seen once. This CDR3 has 17 amino acids. The V end was cut by 2 bases, the J end by 0 bases, with 14 bases between. Germline V gives CDR1 LGHDT, CDR2 YNNKEL (reference sequence). The receptor was isolated from a human donor in a cohort sampled during active COVID-19. The sequencing sample was made of peripheral blood. The J gene is TRBJ1-3, the V gene TRBV3-1 (or the pseudogene TRBV3-2), with no clear D. Written as DNA, the CDR3 is TGTGCCAGCAGCCAATTCCGCTTCGCGGGCTCTGGAAACACCATATATTTT. This sequence encodes CASSQFRFAGSGNTIYF.